The 27 T cell receptor beta chains listed next were all sequenced from one sample in a study of blood T cell repertoires in COVID-19. TCRdb's table, derived via immunoSEQ multiplex PCR, lists solely in-frame clones and lacks some. The sample has tens of thousands of clones, about 86% seen once. The source material was peripheral blood. The receptors stem from a human donor in a cohort sampled during active COVID-19.

The CDR3 DNA reads as TGTGCCAGCAGGGGCCAGGGGCCTCAGCCCCAGCATTTT. Its protein product is CASRGQGPQPQHF. The chain uses TRBV2 and TRBJ1-5; tentative D call: TRBD1 (6 bases). V lost 6 bases to trimming and J lost 6 bases, with 12 bases between them. There are 13 residues in the CDR3. Looked up from germline, CDR1 is SNHLY and CDR2 is FYNNEI.

The V gene is TRBV7-2, the J gene TRBJ2-1; 10 bases are shared with TRBD2. The germline V gene encodes CDR1 SGHTA and CDR2 FQGNSA. V gave up 1 base and J gave up 10 bases; unmatched junction bases: 7. This CDR3 region has 15 residues. CDR3 bases: TGTGCCAGCAGCTTAGTACTAGCGGGAACCACCGAGCAGTTCTTC. Protein sequence: CASSLVLAGTTEQFF.

The gene calls are TRBV28 and TRBJ1-3; 8 positions agree with TRBD1. With 6 bases clipped from V and 0 bases from J, the junction kept 4 bases outside the gene matches. Germline-derived CDR1 and CDR2 are MDHEN and SYDVKM. The CDR3 consists of 15 residues. The DNA of the CDR3 is TGTGCCAGCAGCCCAGGGGGCCGCTCTGGAAACACCATATATTTT. It translates to CASSPGGRSGNTIYF.

The chain employs TRBV7-2 and TRBJ1-1; no definite D call. Per the germline V gene, CDR1 is SGHTA and CDR2 is FQGNSA. The ends were cut back, 1 base at V and 5 bases at J, with 11 bases in the middle. The CDR3 sequence is 14 residues long. As DNA, the CDR3 is TGTGCCAGCAGCTTAGACAGAATACGAACTGAAGCTTTCTTT. Its protein is CASSLDRIRTEAFF.

V and J are TRBV27 and TRBJ2-1, with D possibly being TRBD1 (5 bases). Germline V lookup: CDR1 MNHEY, CDR2 SMNVEV (reference sequence). There are 13 residues in the CDR3. Trimming shortened V by 2 bases and J by 10 bases, and 12 bases separated the two germline ends. The CDR3 spells CASSLIGAGEQFF. The CDR3 DNA sequence: TGTGCCAGCAGTTTAATAGGGGCTGGGGAGCAGTTCTTC.

The chain uses TRBV6-5 and TRBJ2-5; the D gene is possibly TRBD2 (5 bases). Germline V lookup: CDR1 MNHEY, CDR2 SVGAGI. The CDR3 is made up of 15 amino acids. Trimming cost V 4 bases and J 7 bases, with 19 bases left between them. In DNA form, the CDR3 reads TGTGCCAGCAGTTCTTCTAGACTACCGTGGGGGACCCAGTACTTC. It specifies CASSSSRLPWGTQYF.

The rearrangement joins TRBV7-9 to TRBJ2-7; 9 nucleotides line up with TRBD2. V gave up 1 base and J gave up 0 bases; unmatched junction bases: 7. Germline V gene lookup returns CDR1 SEHNR and CDR2 FQNEAQ (reference sequence). The CDR3 is 17 residues long. CDR3 region: CASSLGLAGLSSYEQYF. CDR3 DNA: TGTGCCAGCAGCTTAGGGCTAGCGGGACTAAGCTCCTACGAGCAGTACTTC.

V gene TRBV5-1 combines with J gene TRBJ2-7; 11 bases fit TRBD1. V was pared by 3 bases and J by 4 bases, with 3 bases of the junction left unmatched. The CDR3 is 14 amino acids. The germline CDR1 and CDR2 sequences are SGHRS and YFSETQ. The CDR3 DNA reads TGCGCCAGCAGCTATGGGACAGGGGGATACGAGCAGTACTTC. Its protein product is CASSYGTGGYEQYF. The variable domain in full, with the rest retrieved from reference TRBV5-1 and TRBJ2-7, is KAGVTQTPRYLIKTRGQQVTLSCSPISGHRSVSWYQQTPGQGLQFLFEYFSETQRNKGNFPGRFSGRQFSNSRSEMNVSTLELGDSALYLCASSYGTGGYEQYFGPGTRLTVT.

Here the CDR3 DNA reads TGTGCCAGTAGTATTAGGGGACAGGGTTACGAGCAGTACTTC. Translating gives CASSIRGQGYEQYF. The J gene is TRBJ2-7, the V gene TRBV19; TRBD1 aligns across 9 bases. The junction had 4 bases not matched to a gene; V was cut back by 3 bases and J by 4 bases. The germline CDR1 and CDR2 sequences are LNHDA and SQIVND (reference sequence). This CDR3 has 14 amino acids.

V is TRBV27 and J is TRBJ2-2; 7 bases line up with TRBD1. J gave up 9 bases and V 6 bases, and 7 bases lay outside the gene matches. This CDR3 is built from 13 residues. The germline CDR1 and CDR2 sequences are MNHEY and SMNVEV (reference sequence). The CDR3 region is CASRDRYSRELFF. The CDR3 nucleotides read TGTGCCAGCAGGGACAGGTATTCGAGGGAGCTGTTTTTT.

This chain uses TRBV27 with TRBJ1-2; D is possibly TRBD1 (6 bases). The CDR3 covers 13 residues. Germline V gene sequence: CDR1 MNHEY, CDR2 SMNVEV (reference sequence). V shed 2 bases and J shed 5 bases, with 9 bases lying between them. As DNA, the CDR3 is TGTGCCAGCAGTTTAAGGCAGGGGTATGGCTACACCTTC. This translates into CASSLRQGYGYTF.

This chain connects TRBV6-5 to TRBJ2-4, with 7 bases that match TRBD1. The CDR3 extends over 14 amino acids. With V trimmed by 2 bases and J by 8 bases, 6 bases remained unmatched. Germline-derived CDR1 and CDR2 are MNHEY and SVGAGI. The CDR3 sequence: CASSYAQGLDIQYF. As DNA, the CDR3 is TGTGCCAGCAGTTACGCACAGGGGTTGGACATTCAGTACTTC.

V and J are TRBV5-4 and TRBJ2-5; 11 nucleotides align to TRBD2. The CDR3 extends over 15 amino acids. With V trimmed by 4 bases and J by 5 bases, 7 bases remained unmatched. Germline CDR1 SGHNT, CDR2 YYREEE (reference sequence). CDR3 sequence: CASSTLAGGGETQYF. The CDR3 DNA sequence: TGTGCCAGCAGCACCCTAGCGGGGGGAGGGGAGACCCAGTACTTC.

This sequence joins TRBV28 and TRBJ2-7; perhaps TRBD2 as D (5 bases). Per germline, CDR1 MDHEN and CDR2 SYDVKM. The CDR3 consists of 14 residues. The germline V and J ends were trimmed by 2 bases and 3 bases, with 11 bases remaining between them. The CDR3 DNA reads as TGTGCCAGCAGTTTACGGGAACGGCTCTACGAGCAGTACTTC. Translation: CASSLRERLYEQYF.

V usage is TRBV9 and J usage is TRBJ2-1; no clear D. The CDR3 extends over 16 amino acids. Trimming stripped 3 bases from V and 7 bases from J, with 20 bases between. Germline values: CDR1 SGDLS, CDR2 YYNGEE. CDR3 sequence reads: CASSGEPSLMSNEQFF. DNA for the CDR3: TGTGCCAGCAGCGGCGAACCTAGTTTAATGTCGAATGAGCAGTTCTTC.

This clone was recorded once. The CDR3 reads CASSVGTSGRNTDTQYF. The CDR3 DNA follows: TGTGCCAGCAGCGTAGGGACTAGCGGGAGGAATACAGATACGCAGTATTTT. The J gene is TRBJ2-3, the V gene TRBV9; TRBD2 aligns across 14 bases. The CDR3 has 17 residues. J was trimmed by 3 bases and V by 0 bases; bases with no gene match: 3. Germline V gives CDR1 SGDLS, CDR2 YYNGEE.

This chain joins TRBV30 and TRBJ2-2, with TRBD1 matching over 8 bases. Germline V gene lookup returns CDR1 GTSNPN and CDR2 SVGIG (reference sequence). J lost 6 bases, V lost 3 bases, and 15 bases had no gene match. CDR3 size: 17 residues. The DNA for the CDR3 is TGTGCCTGGAGCGACGTACCCCGACAGGGGTGGGCCGGGGAGCTGTTTTTT. It yields the protein CAWSDVPRQGWAGELFF.

CDR3 in amino acids: CASSGGSNVFNEQFF. CDR3 DNA: TGTGCCAGCAGTGGCGGGAGTAATGTCTTCAATGAGCAGTTCTTC. The chain links TRBV2 to TRBJ2-1, with 7 bases fitting TRBD2. The V and J ends lost 4 bases and 6 bases, in that order; junction bases with no gene match: 9. Looked up from germline, CDR1 is SNHLY and CDR2 is FYNNEI. This CDR3 has 15 amino acids.

The rearrangement uses TRBV4-3 and TRBJ2-2; TRBD2 matches 14 bases. The CDR3 contains 19 residues. After removal of 2 bases from V and 0 bases from J, the junction contained 5 bases not matched to a gene. CDR1 is LGHNA, CDR2 YSLEER, per germline. CDR3 residues: CASSQYVTSGGANTGELFF. The CDR3 DNA reads as TGCGCCAGCAGCCAATATGTGACTAGCGGGGGGGCGAACACCGGGGAGCTGTTTTTT.

V and J are TRBV2 and TRBJ1-5; the match to TRBD1 covers 8 bases. The trim removed 6 bases at V and 6 bases at J, leaving 4 bases unmatched. This CDR3 spans 13 amino acids. From germline, CDR1 is SNHLY and CDR2 FYNNEI. The CDR3 DNA sequence: TGTGCCAGCAGGGGGACAGGCGTTCAGCCCCAGCATTTT. It yields the protein CASRGTGVQPQHF.

This clone was seen only a few times. The gene calls are TRBV5-4 and TRBJ2-2; 10 bases fit TRBD1. CDR3 size: 15 residues. V was pared by 3 bases and J by 7 bases, with 6 bases of the junction left unmatched. Germline V CDR1 and CDR2: SGHNT, YYREEE (reference sequence). The DNA for the CDR3 is TGTGCCAGCAGCTCTCGACAGGGGGCGGTCGGGGAGCTGTTTTTT. Encoded protein: CASSSRQGAVGELFF.

This chain joins TRBV15 and TRBJ1-2; D is perhaps TRBD1 (5 bases). The CDR3 extends over 16 amino acids. The V gene lost 0 bases and the J gene lost 4 bases, with 15 bases spanning the gap. Germline V gene sequence: CDR1 LNHNV, CDR2 YYDKDF (reference sequence). The chain's CDR3 is CATSRDRGDWGYGYTF. The CDR3 nucleotides read TGTGCCACCAGCAGAGATCGCGGGGACTGGGGCTATGGCTACACCTTC.

V and J are TRBV5-5 and TRBJ1-5, with 8 bases aligning to TRBD1. Losses at the gene ends were 0 bases for V and 9 bases for J; bases not matched to a gene: 5. Germline lookup yields CDR1 SGHKS and CDR2 YYEKEE (reference sequence). The CDR3 totals 14 residues. CDR3: CASSLEQGGGPQHF. In DNA, the CDR3 is TGTGCCAGCAGCTTGGAACAGGGGGGTGGGCCCCAGCATTTT.

The chain carries TRBV4-2 and TRBJ1-5; the D is unclear. This CDR3 spans 15 amino acids. With 5 bases removed from V and 3 bases from J, the gap between germline ends came to 14 bases. Germline-derived CDR1 and CDR2 are LGHNA and YNFKEQ. The CDR3, as DNA: TGTGCCAGCAGCTCTATCGGGAAGGACAATCAGCCCCAGCATTTT. It yields the protein CASSSIGKDNQPQHF.

The J gene is TRBJ1-2, the V gene TRBV14; D is unclear. CDR3 length: 13 residues. CDR1 and CDR2 (germline): SGHDN, FVKESK. V dropped 10 bases and J dropped 4 bases, with 16 bases sitting between them. The CDR3 is CATSSGLGYGYTF. The CDR3 coding sequence is TGTGCCACCTCCAGCGGATTAGGCTATGGCTACACCTTC.

V usage is TRBV9 and J usage is TRBJ2-7, with TRBD2 matching over 9 bases. The germline V gene encodes CDR1 SGDLS and CDR2 YYNGEE. There are 15 residues in the CDR3. The ends lost 6 bases at V and 3 bases at J; junction bases unmatched: 10. The CDR3 DNA follows: TGTGCCAGCACCCCTTGGGCTAGCGGGAACTACGAGCAGTACTTC. Translated, it gives CASTPWASGNYEQYF.

The V gene is TRBV4-1, the J gene TRBJ1-3; 7 positions agree with TRBD1. The germline gives CDR1 MGHRA, CDR2 YSYEKL. The V and J ends lost 0 bases and 0 bases, in that order; junction bases with no gene match: 5. The CDR3 contains 17 residues. The CDR3 DNA reads TGCGCCAGCAGCCAAGATCCACAGGGGCCCTCTGGAAACACCATATATTTT. Its protein is CASSQDPQGPSGNTIYF.